This T cell receptor beta chain was recovered during a study of cytomegalovirus exposure and HLA in healthy donors. The study ran its PCR with 60 Vbeta and 13 Jbeta primers. TCRdb's table, derived via immunoSEQ multiplex PCR, lists solely in-frame clones and lacks some. The profile shows about 120,000 clones, 77% of them singletons. Germline values: CDR1 MNHEY, CDR2 SVGAGI. V lost 0 bases, J lost 7 bases, and 16 bases lay in between. This CDR3 has 15 amino acids. The sequence derives from a man aged 40-50 years in good health and CMV-seropositive. Specimen: PBMCs. The chain combines TRBV6-5 with TRBJ2-7, with D possibly matching TRBD1 (6 bases). CDR3 nucleotides: TGTGCCAGCAGTTACTCGGTGGGGGCAGCGAGAGAGCAGTACTTC. Encoded protein: CASSYSVGAAREQYF.